The 10 T cell receptor beta chains below come from one sample, sequenced in a study of T-cell reconstitution after alpha-beta-depleted transplantation in children. Library preparation (for TCRbeta) was performed with unique molecular identifiers. MiXCR was run by TCRdb on the PCR reads, yielding one entry per CDR3 protein. The sample holds around 600,000 distinct CDR3 sequences, under 30% seen once. The sample here was PBMCs, mostly from graft donor cells, taken 360 days after TCRalphabeta/CD19-depleted stem cell transplant. The source of these receptors is a boy in the first two years of life who had a stem cell transplant for acute myeloid leukemia, so the T cells may come from the graft donor.

The chain is built from TRBV15 and TRBJ2-1; 13 bases are a match to TRBD2. Trimming at V came to 4 bases and at J to 9 bases, leaving 6 bases not matched to a gene. CDR3 size: 15 residues. Germline V gene lookup returns CDR1 LNHNV and CDR2 YYDKDF (reference sequence). The CDR3 coding sequence is TGTGCCACCAGCATCACTAGCGGGGGGGCTACTGAGCAGTTCTTC. This encodes CATSITSGGATEQFF. Full variable domain (outside the CDR3, taken from reference TRBV15 and TRBJ2-1): DAMVIQNPRYQVTQFGKPVTLSCSQTLNHNVMYWYQQKSSQAPKLLFHYYDKDFNNEADTPDNFQSRRPNTSFCFLDIRSPGLGDTAMYLCATSITSGGATEQFFGPGTRLTVL.

This clonotype was picked up many times. V usage is TRBV15 and J usage is TRBJ2-1; D may be TRBD2 (6 bases). V lost 0 bases to trimming and J lost 8 bases, with 17 bases between them. CDR1 and CDR2 (germline): LNHNV, YYDKDF (reference sequence). This CDR3 has 16 residues. The CDR3 region has the DNA TGTGCCACCAGCAGAGATATCGGGAGTATTAACGATGAGCAGTTCTTC. It yields the protein CATSRDIGSINDEQFF.

V usage is TRBV7-2 and J usage is TRBJ2-2, with D unclear. The CDR3 is 15 amino acids. Trimming stripped 2 bases from V and 1 base from J, with 8 bases between. Germline values: CDR1 SGHTA, CDR2 FQGNSA. The CDR3 DNA follows: TGTGCCAGCAGCTTAATGGCTAGGAACACCGGGGAGCTGTTTTTT. Translating it yields CASSLMARNTGELFF.

The chain couples TRBV9 to TRBJ2-5; D is perhaps TRBD1 (6 bases). The CDR3 contains 18 residues. The germline V and J ends were trimmed by 3 bases and 2 bases, with 23 bases remaining between them. Looked up from germline, CDR1 is SGDLS and CDR2 is YYNGEE. CDR3 protein: CASSESNEAGEIQETQYF. As DNA, the CDR3 is TGTGCCAGCAGCGAAAGTAACGAAGCAGGGGAGATTCAAGAGACCCAGTACTTC.

The gene calls are TRBV12-3 or TRBV12-4 and TRBJ2-5, with 8 nucleotides matching TRBD1. The J segment lost 3 bases and the V segment lost 1 base, leaving 7 bases of the junction unmatched. The CDR3 is made up of 16 amino acids. The CDR3 coding sequence is TGTGCCAGCAGTTTAGAACTGGGACAGGAGGAAGAGACCCAGTACTTC. Its protein is CASSLELGQEEETQYF.

This clonotype appeared a few times. The rearrangement joins TRBV10-2 to TRBJ2-5; 11 bases align to TRBD2. CDR3 length: 16 amino acids. Unmatched junction bases numbered 4, after V lost 2 bases and J lost 2 bases. Germline lookup yields CDR1 WSHSY and CDR2 SAAADI. CDR3 DNA: TGCGCCAGCAGTGAGCCTAGCGGGGGGCAACAAGAGACCCAGTACTTC. It codes for CASSEPSGGQQETQYF.

V and J are TRBV7-9 and TRBJ2-1; D might be TRBD1 (6 bases). The CDR3 is 13 amino acids. The V gene's germline CDR1 is SEHNR and CDR2 FQNEAQ (reference sequence). Trimming shortened V by 0 bases and J by 9 bases, and 9 bases separated the two germline ends. This chain's CDR3 is CASSLAQGTEQFF. CDR3 nucleotides: TGTGCCAGCAGCTTAGCTCAGGGGACTGAGCAGTTCTTC.

This sequence joins TRBV5-1 and TRBJ1-1, with D maybe TRBD1 (6 bases). Germline V gene data show CDR1 as SGHRS and CDR2 as YFSETQ. V lost 4 bases and J lost 1, with 17 bases in between. The CDR3 extends over 16 amino acids. The CDR3 spells CASSPTRGRGNTEAFF. Written as DNA, the CDR3 is TGCGCCAGCAGCCCTACGCGGGGGCGCGGGAACACTGAAGCTTTCTTT.

In this sample, this clonotype turned up many times. V and J are TRBV12-5 and TRBJ2-1; the D gene is possibly TRBD1 (5 bases). The germline V and J ends were trimmed by 6 bases and 0 bases, with 21 bases remaining between them. CDR1 is LGHNT and CDR2 is FRNRAP in the germline V gene. The CDR3 is 18 residues long. CDR3 in amino acids: CASGTGGGAASSYNEQFF. For the CDR3, the DNA is TGTGCTAGTGGCACGGGTGGTGGGGCAGCCAGCTCCTACAATGAGCAGTTCTTC.

This clonotype was seen a few times. This chain uses TRBV29-1 with TRBJ1-5; the match to TRBD1 covers 9 bases. The CDR3 has 13 amino acids. The germline gives CDR1 SQVTM, CDR2 ANQGSEA. After removal of 5 bases from V and 5 bases from J, the junction contained 4 bases not matched to a gene. The DNA of the CDR3 is TGCAGCGTTAGACAGGGGGGGGATCAGCCCCAGCATTTT. Translating it yields CSVRQGGDQPQHF.